This TCR beta chain originates from a study of regulatory T cells in long-lasting Graves disease. Background on the study: To qualify as persistent, Graves' disease required over 5 years of antithyroid drugs with positive TSH receptor antibodies.

Through Arm-PCR of CDR3 regions and iRepertoire HTBI primers, TCR beta libraries were built. TCRdb used MiXCR to reprocess the multiplex PCR reads, holding one entry per CDR3 protein. The top ten clones hold roughly 7.1% of a sample with around 460,000 distinct CDR3 sequences, 20% to 25% of them seen once. The time point was: persistent/refractory GD, antithyroid drugs over 5 years with positive TRAb. After RNA was extracted from PBMCs, the TCR library was made from it. The sequences come from peripheral blood mononuclear cells (PBMCs), collected when the disease was refractory, from a patient treated with antithyroid drugs. This sequence originates from a female donor with Graves disease.

This CDR3 reads CSAREGTGANVLTF. The CDR3 DNA reads as TGCAGTGCTAGAGAGGGTACTGGGGCCAACGTCCTGACTTTC. J is TRBJ2-6 and V is TRBV20-1; D gene unclear. CDR3 length: 14 amino acids. Germline loops: CDR1 DFQATT, CDR2 SNEGSKA (reference sequence). V gave up 0 bases and J gave up 2 bases, with 5 bases separating them.